Below, 19 T cell receptor beta chains from the same sample are listed, as sequenced in a study of blood T cells in healthy people across ages. Next came a second PCR, run for about 7 to 12 cycles, which used a sample-barcoded 5' primer along with a J-beta primer mix. TCRdb re-analysed the 5' RACE reads in MiXCR, keeping a single row per CDR3 protein. Of some 1,500,000 distinct CDR3 sequences in the sample, around 40% were seen once. What was sequenced was blood. Receptors were obtained from a woman aged 18-35 years in good health.

Turning to this clonotype: Possible read error: a much larger clone is one base away. This rearrangement joins TRBV14 to TRBJ2-7; D uncertain. From germline, CDR1 is SGHDN and CDR2 FVKESK. The CDR3 consists of 11 residues. The CDR3 spells CASSHGYGQYF. The CDR3 bases are TGTGCCAGCAGCCACGGCTACGGGCAGTACTTC.

The gene calls are TRBV20-1 and TRBJ2-1; D could derive from TRBD1 or TRBD2 (5 bases each). CDR3 size: 16 residues. Trimming removed 4 bases at V and 3 bases at J, with 19 bases between. Germline V lookup: CDR1 DFQATT, CDR2 SNEGSKA (reference sequence). The CDR3 sequence: CSATNHERGDYNEQFF. In nucleotides, the CDR3 is TGCAGTGCTACAAATCATGAAAGAGGGGACTACAATGAGCAGTTCTTC.

The chain recombines TRBV20-1 with TRBJ1-1; no clear D gene. Germline V gene data show CDR1 as DFQATT and CDR2 as SNEGSKA (reference sequence). The CDR3 is 13 residues long. The germline V and J ends were trimmed by 6 bases and 5 bases, with 16 bases remaining between them. CDR3 sequence (DNA): TGCAGTGCCCCCAAAGGGATCGGGACTGAAGCTTTCTTT. It specifies CSAPKGIGTEAFF.

The V gene is TRBV20-1, the J gene TRBJ2-3; D gene uncertain. V gave up 3 bases and J gave up 0 bases, with 7 bases separating them. The CDR3 is 13 residues long. CDR1 is DFQATT and CDR2 is SNEGSKA in the germline V gene (reference sequence). DNA of the CDR3: TGCAGTGCTAGTTGGAGCAGCACAGATACGCAGTATTTT. The encoded protein is CSASWSSTDTQYF.

This clonotype has just a few counts. V is TRBV7-2 and J is TRBJ1-1, with D possibly TRBD1 on 5 matching bases. Germline V gene data show CDR1 as SGHTA and CDR2 as FQGNSA. Trimming removed 4 bases from V and 4 bases from J, with 16 bases in between. This CDR3 is 15 amino acids long. This CDR3 is CASSSSGTFGTEAFF. The DNA of the CDR3 is TGTGCCAGCAGCTCATCCGGGACGTTTGGCACTGAAGCTTTCTTT.

This rearrangement joins TRBV6-5 to TRBJ2-1; D gene uncertain. Germline V gives CDR1 MNHEY, CDR2 SVGAGI. This CDR3 region has 15 residues. Deletions cut 5 bases from V and 0 bases from J, with 11 bases between. This chain's CDR3 is CASSPRSYSYNEQFF. CDR3 in DNA: TGTGCCAGCAGTCCTCGGAGCTACTCCTACAATGAGCAGTTCTTC.

For this clonotype: At one of its ends the junction is not consistent with the germline gene, which may arise from a read error. The chain uses TRBV7-2 and TRBJ1-5; D possibly corresponds to TRBD1 (6 bases). The CDR3 is 14 residues long. Germline V CDR1 and CDR2: SGHTA, FQGNSA. The CDR3 DNA reads TGTGCCAGCAGCTCCAGGGGTAACAATCAGCCCAAGCATTTT. Protein sequence: CASSSRGNNQPKHF.

This clonotype was observed a few times. V is TRBV7-2 and J is TRBJ2-7; TRBD1 matches 7 bases. The V gene end was trimmed by 4 bases and the J gene end by 2 bases; junction bases not matched to a gene: 5. CDR1 is SGHTA and CDR2 is FQGNSA in the germline V gene. CDR3 length: 14 amino acids. The CDR3 DNA reads TGTGCCAGCAGCTCTACCGGGACAGCCTACGAGCAGTACTTC. Translating it yields CASSSTGTAYEQYF. Supplemented by reference TRBV7-2 and TRBJ2-7, the full variable domain reads GAGVSQSPSNKVTEKGKDVELRCDPISGHTALYWYRQSLGQGLEFLIYFQGNSAPDKSGLPSDRFSAERTGGSVSTLTIQRTQQEDSAVYLCASSSTGTAYEQYFGPGTRLTVT.

Ten or more counts support this clonotype. The chain couples TRBV7-2 to TRBJ2-1; tentatively, D is TRBD2 (7 bases). The CDR3 spans 17 residues. The ends were cut back, 1 base at V and 0 bases at J, with 13 bases in the middle. CDR1 and CDR2 (germline): SGHTA, FQGNSA. In DNA, the CDR3 is TGTGCCAGCAGCTTAGTCGGCGGGGGCGTCTCCTACAATGAGCAGTTCTTC. It encodes CASSLVGGGVSYNEQFF. The full variable domain, rest sourced from reference TRBV7-2 and TRBJ2-1, is GAGVSQSPSNKVTEKGKDVELRCDPISGHTALYWYRQSLGQGLEFLIYFQGNSAPDKSGLPSDRFSAERTGGSVSTLTIQRTQQEDSAVYLCASSLVGGGVSYNEQFFGPGTRLTVL.

The chain has TRBV5-1 and TRBJ1-2, with D perhaps matching TRBD1 (6 bases). This CDR3 has 14 amino acids. V was shortened by 4 bases and J by 6 bases, with 16 bases between the two germline ends. CDR1 and CDR2 (germline): SGHRS, YFSETQ. The CDR3 nucleotides are TGCGCCAGCAGCCTTGGACAGTCGGGGCATGGCTACACCTTC. Translated, it gives CASSLGQSGHGYTF. Full variable domain (rest looked up from reference TRBV5-1 and TRBJ1-2): KAGVTQTPRYLIKTRGQQVTLSCSPISGHRSVSWYQQTPGQGLQFLFEYFSETQRNKGNFPGRFSGRQFSNSRSEMNVSTLELGDSALYLCASSLGQSGHGYTFGSGTRLTVV.

A few counts support this clonotype. The chain carries TRBV6-5 and TRBJ2-1, with 9 bases fitting TRBD1. Germline V gene data show CDR1 as MNHEY and CDR2 as SVGAGI. The CDR3 loop spans 16 amino acids. V shed 4 bases, J shed 6 bases, and the junction held 10 bases outside the gene matches. CDR3 amino acids: CASSSGTGRIGNEQFF. As DNA, the CDR3 is TGTGCCAGCAGTTCCGGGACAGGGAGAATCGGCAATGAGCAGTTCTTC.

Note on this clonotype: Germline and junction disagree at one end, which may indicate a read error. This rearrangement joins TRBV6-2 or TRBV6-3 to TRBJ1-5, with 8 positions matching TRBD1. Looked up from germline, CDR1 is MNHEY and CDR2 is SVGEGT. CDR3 length equals 14 residues. CDR3 sequence reads: CASSATGGYQPQHF. The CDR3, as DNA: TGTGCCAGCAGTGCAACAGGGGGTTATCAGCCACAGCATTTT.

This clonotype was seen just once. J is TRBJ2-3 and V is TRBV9; D is uncertain. Germline CDR1 is SGDLS and CDR2 is YYNGEE. This CDR3 contains 13 residues. V dropped 7 bases and J dropped 6 bases, with 15 bases sitting between them. CDR3 DNA: TGTGCCAGCCGTCGTAGCCCGAAGGATACGCAGTATTTT. As protein: CASRRSPKDTQYF.

The V gene is TRBV6-5, the J gene TRBJ1-2; 7 bases fit TRBD1. Germline V lookup: CDR1 MNHEY, CDR2 SVGAGI. Unmatched junction bases numbered 13, after V lost 5 bases and J lost 7 bases. The CDR3 length is 15 residues. The CDR3 DNA sequence: TGTGCCAGCAGTAGAAAGACAGGGTTCGGGTCTGGCTACACCTTC. This translates into CASSRKTGFGSGYTF.

This clonotype has a count of ten or more. This chain links TRBV9 with TRBJ1-5; no clear D. The CDR3 has 14 residues. Deletions cut 3 bases from V and 3 bases from J, with 10 bases between. Germline CDR1 SGDLS, CDR2 YYNGEE. In DNA form, the CDR3 reads TGTGCCAGCAGCGCGGGAGGTAACAATCAGCCCCAGCATTTT. This codes for CASSAGGNNQPQHF.

The V call is TRBV20-1, the J call TRBJ1-2; a possible D gene is TRBD1 (5 bases). The CDR3 has 13 amino acids. Germline CDR1 and CDR2: DFQATT and SNEGSKA (reference sequence). V was pared by 8 bases and J by 0 bases, with 13 bases between. CDR3 nucleotides: TGCAGTTGTCAGGGACCTGCTAACTATGGCTACACCTTC. Protein: CSCQGPANYGYTF.

The gene calls are TRBV9 and TRBJ1-2; D uncertain. The ends were cut back, 2 bases at V and 6 bases at J, with 17 bases in the middle. The CDR3 has 15 amino acids. Looked up from germline, CDR1 is SGDLS and CDR2 is YYNGEE. The CDR3 region is CASSVARARADGYTF. In nucleotides, the CDR3 is TGTGCCAGCAGCGTTGCACGGGCGCGGGCGGATGGCTACACCTTC.

This clonotype showed up just a few times. J is TRBJ2-7 and V is TRBV30; TRBD1 aligns across 7 bases. The CDR3 loop spans 11 amino acids. The V segment lost 5 bases and the J segment 2 bases; nucleotides outside the gene matches: 0. Germline V gene data show CDR1 as GTSNPN and CDR2 as SVGIG (reference sequence). This CDR3 is CAWGQAYEQYF. CDR3 coding DNA: TGTGCCTGGGGACAGGCCTACGAGCAGTACTTC.

J is TRBJ2-1 and V is TRBV4-3; 8 bases map to TRBD1. The CDR3 runs to 16 residues. Germline assignment: CDR1 LGHNA and CDR2 YSLEER. Trimming removed 0 bases from V and 5 bases from J; junction bases left unmatched: 6. As DNA, the CDR3 is TGCGCCAGCAGCCAAGAGGACAGGGAACCGGACAATGAGCAGTTCTTC. It specifies CASSQEDREPDNEQFF.